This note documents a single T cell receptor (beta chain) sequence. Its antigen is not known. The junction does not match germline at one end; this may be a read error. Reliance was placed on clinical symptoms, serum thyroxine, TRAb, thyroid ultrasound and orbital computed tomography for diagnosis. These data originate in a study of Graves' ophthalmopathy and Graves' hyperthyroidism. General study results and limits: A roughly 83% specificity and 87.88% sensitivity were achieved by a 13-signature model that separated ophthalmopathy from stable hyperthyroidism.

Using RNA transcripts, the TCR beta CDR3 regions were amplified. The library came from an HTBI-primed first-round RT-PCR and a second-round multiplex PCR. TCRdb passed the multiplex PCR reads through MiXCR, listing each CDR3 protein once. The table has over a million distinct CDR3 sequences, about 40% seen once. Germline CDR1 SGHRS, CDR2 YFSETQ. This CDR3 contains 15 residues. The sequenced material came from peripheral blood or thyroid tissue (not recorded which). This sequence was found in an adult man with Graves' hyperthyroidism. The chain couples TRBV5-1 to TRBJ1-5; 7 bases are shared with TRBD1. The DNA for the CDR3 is TGCGCCGGCAGCTTGGGGGACAGCGCCAATCAGCCCCAGCATTTT. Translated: CAGSLGDSANQPQHF. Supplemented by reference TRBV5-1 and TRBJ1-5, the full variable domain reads KAGVTQTPRYLIKTRGQQVTLSCSPISGHRSVSWYQQTPGQGLQFLFEYFSETQRNKGNFPGRFSGRQFSNSRSEMNVSTLELGDSALYLCAGSLGDSANQPQHFGDGTRLSIL.